The 20 T cell receptor beta chains below all came from one sample that was sequenced in a study of CD8 T cells in ankylosing spondylitis. Using its own MiXCR run on the 5' RACE reads, TCRdb lists one record per CDR3 protein. The sample lists roughly 7,300 distinct CDR3 sequences, roughly 8% occurring once. The material sequenced was blood, either unsorted or a sorted T cell fraction (not recorded which). The receptors here all came from a male donor with ankylosing spondylitis or in good health (not recorded which).

This clonotype is medium-sized (0.01 to 0.1%) in the sample. The chain has TRBV9 and TRBJ2-5; TRBD1 matches 7 bases. The length of the CDR3 is 16 residues. Germline V gene sequence: CDR1 SGDLS, CDR2 YYNGEE. The V gene end was trimmed by 3 bases and the J gene end by 5 bases; junction bases not matched to a gene: 13. CDR3 region: CASSEQGNRLGETQYF. In DNA, the CDR3 is TGTGCCAGCAGCGAACAGGGGAACCGGCTAGGGGAGACCCAGTACTTC. Using reference TRBV9 and TRBJ2-5 for the parts outside the CDR3, the full variable domain is DSGVTQTPKHLITATGQRVTLRCSPRSGDLSVYWYQQSLDQGLQFLIQYYNGEERAKGNILERFSAQQFPDLHSELNLSSLELGDSALYFCASSEQGNRLGETQYFGPGTRLLVL.

The chain recombines TRBV9 with TRBJ1-2; TRBD1 agrees at 10 bases. V lost 0 bases to trimming and J lost 8 bases; unmatched junction nucleotides: 1. From germline, CDR1 is SGDLS and CDR2 YYNGEE. CDR3 length: 13 residues. The DNA of the CDR3 is TGTGCCAGCAGCGTAGTGACAGGGGGCGGCTACACCTTC. It translates to CASSVVTGGGYTF.

This sequence joins TRBV9 and TRBJ1-1, with D perhaps matching TRBD1 (5 bases). CDR1 is SGDLS and CDR2 is YYNGEE in the germline V gene. V lost 7 bases and J 0 bases, leaving 13 bases between the germline ends. The CDR3 spans 14 residues. Written as DNA, the CDR3 is TGTGCCAGCTCTCCGGGGGGGTTGAACACTGAAGCTTTCTTT. It is translated as CASSPGGLNTEAFF. The full variable domain, with the rest looked up from reference TRBV9 and TRBJ1-1, is DSGVTQTPKHLITATGQRVTLRCSPRSGDLSVYWYQQSLDQGLQFLIQYYNGEERAKGNILERFSAQQFPDLHSELNLSSLELGDSALYFCASSPGGLNTEAFFGQGTRLTVV.

This clonotype ranks as medium-sized. In nucleotides, the CDR3 is TGTGCCAGCAGCGTAGCGTTAGGACTAGCTACGCAGTATTTT. It specifies CASSVALGLATQYF. The genes are TRBV9 and TRBJ2-3; 8 bases fit TRBD2. Germline values: CDR1 SGDLS, CDR2 YYNGEE. The V gene end was trimmed by 0 bases and the J gene end by 8 bases; junction bases not matched to a gene: 5. This CDR3 comprises 14 residues.

V gene TRBV9 combines with J gene TRBJ2-5; D might be TRBD1 or TRBD2, each matching 5 bases. V lost 1 base and J lost 1, with 11 bases in between. The CDR3 spans 15 residues. Germline V gene lookup returns CDR1 SGDLS and CDR2 YYNGEE. The CDR3 protein is CASSVQADIQETQYF. CDR3 sequence (DNA): TGTGCCAGCAGCGTACAAGCGGACATCCAAGAGACCCAGTACTTC.

This clonotype was recorded a few times. V usage is TRBV9 and J usage is TRBJ1-2, with TRBD1 matching 7 bases. This CDR3 has 15 amino acids. V gave up 0 bases and J gave up 3 bases; unmatched junction bases: 5. Germline CDR1 and CDR2: SGDLS and YYNGEE. The CDR3 spells CASSVGGQPHYGYTF. The CDR3 bases are TGTGCCAGCAGCGTAGGGGGACAGCCTCACTATGGCTACACCTTC.

The genes are TRBV5-1 and TRBJ2-7; 10 nucleotides agree with TRBD2. V was clipped by 9 bases and J by 2 bases; unmatched bases: 11. CDR3 size: 15 residues. CDR1 is SGHRS, CDR2 YFSETQ, per germline. The DNA for the CDR3 is TGCGCCAAGCCCGGGCTAGCGGGAGTCCCCTACGAGCAGTACGTC. Its protein is CAKPGLAGVPYEQYV.

In its sample, this clonotype is medium-sized. This chain connects TRBV9 to TRBJ1-2, with D unresolved. The CDR3 spans 15 residues. Germline values: CDR1 SGDLS, CDR2 YYNGEE. Trimming took off 0 bases at V and 4 bases at J, with 13 bases between the two ends. Here the CDR3 DNA reads TGTGCCAGCAGCGTAGGCGACGGAGGGATCTATGGCTACACCTTC. Translated, it gives CASSVGDGGIYGYTF. The entire variable domain, with the rest obtained from reference TRBV9 and TRBJ1-2, is as follows: DSGVTQTPKHLITATGQRVTLRCSPRSGDLSVYWYQQSLDQGLQFLIQYYNGEERAKGNILERFSAQQFPDLHSELNLSSLELGDSALYFCASSVGDGGIYGYTFGSGTRLTVV.

The J gene is TRBJ2-1, the V gene TRBV9, with D perhaps matching TRBD2 (7 bases). The germline gives CDR1 SGDLS, CDR2 YYNGEE. V was clipped by 0 bases and J by 2 bases, with 12 bases between them. CDR3 length: 16 amino acids. The CDR3 protein is CASSVDGGATYNEQFF. The CDR3 DNA reads TGTGCCAGCAGCGTAGATGGGGGGGCCACCTACAATGAGCAGTTCTTC.

This clonotype turned up a few times. The rearrangement links TRBV9 to TRBJ2-1; TRBD2 matches 13 bases. The CDR3 is 16 residues long. CDR1 and CDR2 (germline): SGDLS, YYNGEE. With 4 bases clipped from V and 6 bases from J, the junction kept 7 bases outside the gene matches. The CDR3 loop is CASSPGLAGEANEQFF. For the CDR3, the DNA is TGTGCCAGCAGCCCAGGACTAGCGGGAGAAGCCAATGAGCAGTTCTTC.

This clonotype was observed a few times. The chain is built from TRBV9 and TRBJ2-1, with D tentatively TRBD2 (6 bases). The CDR3 sequence is 15 residues long. Germline CDR1 reads SGDLS; CDR2 reads YYNGEE. V gave up 0 bases and J gave up 6 bases, with 13 bases separating them. CDR3 DNA sequence: TGTGCCAGCAGCGTAGGGCGGGGACGGAGCAATGAGCAGTTCTTC. As protein: CASSVGRGRSNEQFF. Drawing the rest from reference TRBV9 and TRBJ2-1, the complete variable domain is DSGVTQTPKHLITATGQRVTLRCSPRSGDLSVYWYQQSLDQGLQFLIQYYNGEERAKGNILERFSAQQFPDLHSELNLSSLELGDSALYFCASSVGRGRSNEQFFGPGTRLTVL.

The V gene is TRBV9, the J gene TRBJ1-5; 10 positions match TRBD1. CDR1 SGDLS and CDR2 YYNGEE come from the germline V gene. This CDR3 is built from 14 residues. The trim removed 3 bases at V and 6 bases at J, leaving 3 bases unmatched. CDR3 DNA sequence: TGTGCCAGCAGCGGACAGGGGGCTGGTCAGCCCCAGCATTTT. Its protein is CASSGQGAGQPQHF.

This clonotype occurred a few times. This chain joins TRBV9 and TRBJ2-1; 12 positions match TRBD2. The CDR3 sequence is 15 residues long. Trimming at V came to 4 bases and at J to 8 bases, leaving 7 bases not matched to a gene. The germline CDR1 and CDR2 sequences are SGDLS and YYNGEE. This chain's CDR3 is CASSPRLAGVDEQFF. The CDR3, as DNA: TGTGCCAGCAGCCCCCGACTAGCGGGAGTCGATGAGCAGTTCTTC.

By frequency in the sample, this clonotype is medium-sized (0.01 to 0.1%). The gene calls are TRBV9 and TRBJ1-2, with D possibly matching TRBD1 (5 bases). The CDR3 runs 15 residues. The ends were cut back, 3 bases at V and 3 bases at J, with 15 bases in the middle. Per germline, CDR1 SGDLS and CDR2 YYNGEE. The CDR3 DNA follows: TGTGCCAGCAGCGCCTGGGGAGGGGCTGACTATGGCTACACCTTC. Translation: CASSAWGGADYGYTF. The full variable domain, completed using reference TRBV9 and TRBJ1-2, is DSGVTQTPKHLITATGQRVTLRCSPRSGDLSVYWYQQSLDQGLQFLIQYYNGEERAKGNILERFSAQQFPDLHSELNLSSLELGDSALYFCASSAWGGADYGYTFGSGTRLTVV.

This clonotype is classed as medium-sized. The rearrangement uses TRBV9 and TRBJ1-2, with 7 bases that match TRBD1. There are 15 residues in the CDR3. Per germline, CDR1 SGDLS and CDR2 YYNGEE. The V gene end was trimmed by 0 bases and the J gene end by 2 bases; junction bases not matched to a gene: 4. The CDR3 protein is CASSVVGTANYGYTF. The CDR3 DNA sequence: TGTGCCAGCAGCGTAGTGGGGACAGCGAACTATGGCTACACCTTC.

This clonotype was counted ten times or more. This sequence joins TRBV9 and TRBJ2-2; no definite D call. V was cut by 4 bases and J by 6 bases, with 13 bases left in between. Germline-derived CDR1 and CDR2 are SGDLS and YYNGEE. The length of the CDR3 is 14 residues. The CDR3 sequence: CASSPTSGPGELFF. The CDR3 DNA reads TGTGCCAGCAGCCCGACTTCGGGTCCCGGGGAGCTGTTTTTT.

V and J are TRBV9 and TRBJ2-3; 8 nucleotides agree with TRBD2. The germline V gene encodes CDR1 SGDLS and CDR2 YYNGEE. The CDR3 is made up of 16 amino acids. V trimming: 3 bases; J trimming: 0 bases; junction bases outside the gene matches: 6. Here the CDR3 DNA reads TGTGCCAGCAGCGCGGTAGCGGGACGCAGCACAGATACGCAGTATTTT. Translating it yields CASSAVAGRSTDTQYF.

This clonotype was recorded many times. V is TRBV9 and J is TRBJ2-1; D remains ambiguous. Germline assignment: CDR1 SGDLS and CDR2 YYNGEE. V dropped 0 bases and J dropped 0 bases, with 10 bases sitting between them. This CDR3 has 16 amino acids. CDR3 in amino acids: CASSVDGRSSYNEQFF. CDR3 in DNA: TGTGCCAGCAGCGTAGACGGGCGGAGCTCCTACAATGAGCAGTTCTTC. Drawing the rest from reference TRBV9 and TRBJ2-1, the complete variable domain is DSGVTQTPKHLITATGQRVTLRCSPRSGDLSVYWYQQSLDQGLQFLIQYYNGEERAKGNILERFSAQQFPDLHSELNLSSLELGDSALYFCASSVDGRSSYNEQFFGPGTRLTVL.

This clonotype is termed large. Here the CDR3 reads CASSVWDSLTQYF. Here the CDR3 DNA reads TGTGCCAGCAGCGTTTGGGACAGTTTAACGCAGTATTTT. The J gene is TRBJ2-3, the V gene TRBV9, with TRBD1 identical over 7 bases. This CDR3 has 13 amino acids. Germline lookup yields CDR1 SGDLS and CDR2 YYNGEE. V lost 2 bases to trimming and J lost 9 bases; unmatched junction nucleotides: 6. The full variable domain, rest sourced from reference TRBV9 and TRBJ2-3, is DSGVTQTPKHLITATGQRVTLRCSPRSGDLSVYWYQQSLDQGLQFLIQYYNGEERAKGNILERFSAQQFPDLHSELNLSSLELGDSALYFCASSVWDSLTQYFGPGTRLTVL.

This clonotype was detected a few times. V is TRBV9 and J is TRBJ2-3, with 8 bases aligning to TRBD2. Germline V lookup: CDR1 SGDLS, CDR2 YYNGEE. V trimming: 2 bases; J trimming: 2 bases; junction bases outside the gene matches: 7. This CDR3 region has 16 residues. This CDR3 reads CASSVGSGGNTDTQYF. CDR3 coding DNA: TGTGCCAGCAGCGTTGGGAGCGGGGGAAACACAGATACGCAGTATTTT.